This is a list of T cell receptor beta chains from one sample in a study of cytotoxic CD8 clonotypes in ibrutinib-treated CLL. Sequencing used immunoSEQ multiplex PCR; TCRdb keeps in-frame clones, though not all of them. The data contain some 310,000 clones, 80% of them seen just once; the ten biggest clones take up 6.7%. The input for sequencing was PBMCs, taken before ibrutinib treatment. These receptors originate from a human donor with chronic lymphocytic leukemia. Each CDR3 is given with its conserved first and last residue. The size of a clone is reported for some rows only, either as once, few or many, or as a class for expanded clones.

v_gene,abundance,CDR3aa
TRBV5-1,NA,CASSYAGQGRTYNEQFF
TRBV25-1,NA,CASTAGFGEQYF
TRBV4-3,few,CASSQVGYGLAGELFF
TRBV14,NA,CASSQTGYGYTF
TRBV25-1,NA,CASSQGLAPSSYEQYF
TRBV29-1,NA,CSVEGLAGFYNEQFF
TRBV7-6,NA,CASSLGRNRGGINLNEKLFF
TRBV18,NA,CASSPGTGSSYEQYF
TRBV5-1,few,CASRTGLLTYEQYF
TRBV25-1,NA,CAIGLAGDNEQFF
TRBV15,NA,CATSRDPGMRTYEQYF
TRBV5-1,NA,CASTQGQGTRETQYF
TRBV4-2,NA,CASSQEGMTFEAFF
TRBV7-9,NA,CASSTGTSGRSSYEQYF
TRBV4-3,NA,CASSRKFRGGGVYGYTF
TRBV6-1,NA,CASRGGSTYNEQFF
TRBV11-2,NA,CASSLEVTGTEKLFF
TRBV18,NA,CASSPAGPVEGEKLFF
TRBV7-9,NA,CASSSATHPDTQYF
TRBV6-5,NA,CASSRTSGPGTQYF
TRBV5-1,NA,CASSLGAMNTEAFF
TRBV7-8,NA,CASSPGGEDQPQHF
TRBV27,few,CASDVPGLAESTDTQYF
TRBV5-4,NA,CASSSNRGGETQYF
TRBV29-1,NA,CSVRGQGSYEQYF
TRBV6-5,NA,CASSGGVEPAAEQYF
TRBV28,NA,CASSLPRTSGSYNEQFF
TRBV7-6,NA,CASSFADRSGYTF
TRBV2,NA,CASSVQGNEQFF
TRBV2,NA,CASSQDRVTSYNEQFF
TRBV18,NA,CASSHGGQHYGYTF
TRBV7-9,NA,CASSLEFRGGGINYGYTF
TRBV7-2,NA,CASSFLAGLETQYF
TRBV5-1,NA,CASSAGTSGPETQYF
TRBV7-9,NA,CATGMRPGELFF
TRBV11-2,NA,CASRAGAWTGELFF
TRBV6-1,NA,CASTEESISYNEQFF
TRBV5-4,NA,CASRPTSGSTLYNEQFF
TRBV14,NA,CASSQLRGARGEQYF
TRBV18,once,CASSPTGVYNEQFF
TRBV7-8,NA,CASSIRVPTGELFF
TRBV25-1,NA,CASSGPEAFF
TRBV19,NA,CASRDTINQPQHF
TRBV15,NA,CATSRITGGNTEAFF
TRBV18,NA,CASSRDRAEKLFF
TRBV30,NA,CAWKLRGGSTDTQYF
TRBV2,NA,CASGRGSGRSGELFF
TRBV29-1,NA,CSVEGTYQETQYF
TRBV4-3,NA,CASSQDMGNAYEQYF
TRBV5-6,NA,CASSLGPGLAGELFF
TRBV11-2,NA,CASSSLSGTYEQYF
TRBV28,NA,CASSLGQHGYEQYF
TRBV2,few,CASSDRAYEQYF
TRBV28,NA,CASSRPSTGLSTDTQYF
TRBV5-1,once,CASSLGSPREQYF
TRBV6-6,NA,CASSYSGRYEQYF
TRBV6-6,NA,CASSYLISGNDREQFF